Listed here are 2 T cell receptor beta chains from one sample, sequenced in a study of siplizumab effects on memory and regulatory T cells. Only in-frame clones appear in the TCRdb table, and some are missing; sequencing was by immunoSEQ multiplex PCR. The sample contains some 100,000 clones, around 93% of which appear only once. The sequenced sample consisted of non-Treg CD4+ T cells sorted from blood. The origin of the receptors is a human donor in good health.

The J gene is TRBJ1-2, the V gene TRBV28; 7 positions match TRBD1. Germline V gene lookup returns CDR1 MDHEN and CDR2 SYDVKM. J gave up 4 bases and V 3 bases, and 5 bases lay outside the gene matches. CDR3 size: 14 residues. The CDR3 protein is CASSFYQGGYGYTF. CDR3 in DNA: TGTGCCAGCAGTTTTTATCAGGGGGGCTATGGCTACACCTTC.

The rearrangement joins TRBV19 to TRBJ2-1, with D unresolved. CDR1 is LNHDA and CDR2 is SQIVND in the germline V gene (reference sequence). The CDR3 has 15 amino acids. V shed 5 bases and J shed 0 bases, with 11 bases lying between them. The CDR3, as DNA: TGTGCCAGTAGTCCCCGGTCGAGCTCCTACAATGAGCAGTTCTTC. Residues: CASSPRSSSYNEQFF. Full variable domain (remainder filled in from reference TRBV19 and TRBJ2-1): DGGITQSPKYLFRKEGQNVTLSCEQNLNHDAMYWYRQDPGQGLRLIYYSQIVNDFQKGDIAEGYSVSREKKESFPLTVTSAQKNPTAFYLCASSPRSSSYNEQFFGPGTRLTVL.